This T cell receptor beta chain derives from a study of beta chain features in type 1 diabetes. Each of the sorted populations had a purity greater than 98%. This clone was detected a few times. The antigen remains undetermined. The CDR3 runs 16 residues. The V gene's germline CDR1 is MNHEY and CDR2 SVGAGI. The V segment lost 0 bases and the J segment 0 bases; nucleotides outside the gene matches: 5. Study-level findings and limits: TCRB CDR3s were moderately but significantly shorter in Type 1 diabetes patients in all four CD4+ subsets.

The isolated RNA, all of it, was reverse transcribed, so expressed TCRB transcripts were what got sequenced. The table came from immunoSEQ multiplex PCR; TCRdb's copy has only in-frame clones and leaves some out. The sample includes 150,000 or so clones, around 10% of them seen just once. The chain links TRBV6-5 to TRBJ2-7, with 7 positions matching TRBD2. The sequenced material came from central memory CD4+ T cells from blood. This clonotype was sampled from a man aged 18 to 30 in good health. The chain's CDR3 is CASSYSSRGSSYEQYF. DNA for the CDR3: TGTGCCAGCAGTTACTCATCGCGGGGGAGCTCCTACGAGCAGTACTTC.